A single sample is the source of the 30 T cell receptor beta chains below, sequenced in a study of T cell clones after liver transplantation. The assay was immunoSEQ multiplex PCR, and TCRdb's table has in-frame clones only and misses some. The sample shows 20,000 to 30,000 clones, around two thirds of them seen only once. The sample here was CD4+ T cells from blood, taken before liver transplant. These TCRs come from a human donor who received a liver transplant.

This chain uses TRBV6-5 with TRBJ2-3, with TRBD2 identical over 8 bases. This CDR3 has 15 residues. With V trimmed by 6 bases and J by 3 bases, 8 bases remained unmatched. The germline gives CDR1 MNHEY, CDR2 SVGAGI. CDR3 in amino acids: CASRVGGAYTDTQYF. Written as DNA, the CDR3 is TGTGCCAGCAGGGTCGGGGGGGCCTATACAGATACGCAGTATTTT.

The rearrangement joins TRBV6-5 to TRBJ1-1; tentative D call: TRBD1 (6 bases). CDR1 is MNHEY and CDR2 is SVGAGI in the germline V gene. The CDR3 loop spans 14 amino acids. Trimming removed 5 bases at V and 10 bases at J, with 20 bases between. CDR3 amino acids: CASSPPGQQKAAFF. The CDR3 DNA reads TGTGCCAGCAGTCCGCCGGGACAACAGAAGGCAGCTTTCTTT.

The J gene is TRBJ2-3, the V gene TRBV6-1; D not certain. Germline loops: CDR1 MNHNS, CDR2 SASEGT. This CDR3 has 13 residues. V lost 4 bases to trimming and J lost 1 base, with 6 bases between them. Here the CDR3 reads CASSVQGTDTQYF. The CDR3 DNA follows: TGTGCCAGCAGTGTTCAGGGCACAGATACGCAGTATTTT.

The V call is TRBV19, the J call TRBJ1-5; the match to TRBD1 covers 10 bases. The CDR3 runs 17 residues. Looked up from germline, CDR1 is LNHDA and CDR2 is SQIVND (reference sequence). The V segment lost 3 bases and the J segment 3 bases; nucleotides outside the gene matches: 8. In DNA form, the CDR3 reads TGTGCCAGTAGTATGGGACAGGGGAGAATCGTCAATCAGCCCCAGCATTTT. Translating it yields CASSMGQGRIVNQPQHF.

The sample holds a few counts of this clone. This chain joins TRBV12-5 and TRBJ2-2, with D unclear. The CDR3 is made up of 14 amino acids. V was pared by 1 base and J by 1 base, with 4 bases between. The germline V gene has CDR1 LGHNT and CDR2 FRNRAP. DNA for the CDR3: TGTGCTAGTGGTTTGGACAGGAACACCGGGGAGCTGTTTTTT. Translation: CASGLDRNTGELFF. Together with reference TRBV12-5 and TRBJ2-2, the CDR3 gives the full variable domain: DARVTQTPRHKVTEMGQEVTMRCQPILGHNTVFWYRQTMMQGLELLAYFRNRAPLDDSGMPKDRFSAEMPDATLATLKIQPSEPRDSAVYFCASGLDRNTGELFFGEGSRLTVL.

About this clone itself: In the same sample, other DNA sequences code for this CDR3. This chain uses TRBV7-9 with TRBJ1-1; the match to TRBD1 covers 7 bases. The germline V gene has CDR1 SEHNR and CDR2 FQNEAQ (reference sequence). The CDR3 runs to 14 residues. V gave up 3 bases and J gave up 3 bases; unmatched junction bases: 4. In DNA, the CDR3 is TGTGCCAGCAGCTTCGGGCAGGGGGACACTGAAGCTTTCTTT. This gives the protein CASSFGQGDTEAFF.

The chain couples TRBV27 to TRBJ2-1; tentative D call: TRBD2 (6 bases). The CDR3 loop spans 16 amino acids. Germline CDR1 reads MNHEY; CDR2 reads SMNVEV (reference sequence). Trimming shortened V by 5 bases and J by 7 bases, and 21 bases separated the two germline ends. DNA for the CDR3: TGTGCCAGCAGTCCTCTGGGGACTGGCGGGAAGAATGAGCAGTTCTTC. Protein product: CASSPLGTGGKNEQFF.

The chain carries TRBV11-2 and TRBJ2-7; the match to TRBD2 covers 9 bases. V gave up 5 bases and J gave up 2 bases; unmatched junction bases: 10. This CDR3 comprises 16 residues. The V gene's germline CDR1 is SGHAT and CDR2 FQNNGV. CDR3 sequence reads: CASSPSLSGGAYEQYF. DNA for the CDR3: TGTGCCAGCAGCCCTTCCCTTAGCGGGGGCGCCTACGAGCAGTACTTC.

This chain links TRBV5-6 with TRBJ2-7, with D uncertain. V lost 4 bases, J lost 5 bases, and 7 bases lay in between. Per the germline V gene, CDR1 is SGHDT and CDR2 is YYEEEE. This CDR3 is built from 11 residues. CDR3 amino acids: CASSAVDEQYV. CDR3 DNA sequence: TGTGCCAGCAGCGCAGTGGACGAGCAGTACGTC.

This clone appeared a single time. The chain links TRBV11-3 to TRBJ2-1; weak D call: TRBD1 (6 bases). The length of the CDR3 is 14 residues. The germline V gene has CDR1 SGHNT and CDR2 YENEEA. V was pared by 8 bases and J by 0 bases, with 11 bases between. CDR3: CASGGGSSYNEQFF. DNA of the CDR3: TGTGCCAGCGGGGGCGGGTCCTCCTACAATGAGCAGTTCTTC. Full variable domain (rest looked up from reference TRBV11-3 and TRBJ2-1): EAGVVQSPRYKIIEKKQPVAFWCNPISGHNTLYWYLQNLGQGPELLIRYENEEAVDDSQLPKDRFSAERLKGVDSTLKIQPAELGDSAVYLCASGGGSSYNEQFFGPGTRLTVL.

The rearrangement links TRBV5-1 to TRBJ2-5; D may be TRBD1 (7 bases). The ends were cut back, 1 base at V and 3 bases at J, with 13 bases in the middle. This CDR3 contains 15 residues. Germline V CDR1 and CDR2: SGHRS, YFSETQ. CDR3 loop: CASSLFRGVEETQYF. The CDR3 bases are TGCGCCAGCAGCTTGTTCAGGGGGGTCGAAGAGACCCAGTACTTC.

V and J are TRBV6-5 and TRBJ2-1; TRBD2 matches 13 bases. V shed 6 bases and J 15 bases; nucleotides not matched to a gene: 11. Germline CDR1 reads MNHEY; CDR2 reads SVGAGI. This CDR3 is built from 14 residues. DNA for the CDR3: TGTGCCAGCAGACCCAGAAGGACTAGCGGGAGTTGGTTCTTC. Its translation: CASRPRRTSGSWFF.

The V call is TRBV19, the J call TRBJ1-2; 7 bases match TRBD1. The CDR3 is 13 residues long. V shed 6 bases and J 4 bases; nucleotides not matched to a gene: 5. Germline V gives CDR1 LNHDA, CDR2 SQIVND (reference sequence). In DNA form, the CDR3 reads TGTGCCAGTAGCTTAGGGGGCGGCTATGGCTACACCTTC. Translated, it gives CASSLGGGYGYTF.

The V gene is TRBV28, the J gene TRBJ1-3, with D possibly being TRBD1 (6 bases). Germline V lookup: CDR1 MDHEN, CDR2 SYDVKM. The V gene lost 2 bases and the J gene lost 4 bases, with 18 bases spanning the gap. The CDR3 spans 17 residues. The chain's CDR3 is CASSLAGVVERGNTIYF. The CDR3 nucleotides read TGTGCCAGCAGTTTAGCAGGGGTCGTGGAACGGGGAAACACCATATATTTT.

The chain employs TRBV11-2 and TRBJ2-3; a possible D gene is TRBD2 (5 bases). The CDR3 has 15 residues. Trimming pared 2 bases from V and 0 bases from J, leaving 9 bases between. CDR1 is SGHAT, CDR2 FQNNGV, per germline. The chain's CDR3 is CASSLITGSTDTQYF. CDR3 DNA: TGTGCCAGCAGCTTAATAACGGGAAGCACAGATACGCAGTATTTT.

V usage is TRBV11-1 and J usage is TRBJ2-3, with D perhaps TRBD1 (6 bases). V was trimmed by 5 bases and J by 2 bases, leaving 14 bases between them. Per the germline V gene, CDR1 is SGHAT and CDR2 is FQDESV (reference sequence). The CDR3 has 15 residues. The CDR3 here is CASSLVSGDTDTQYF. The CDR3 coding sequence is TGTGCCAGCAGCCTTGTCTCAGGGGACACAGATACGCAGTATTTT.

The rearrangement uses TRBV28 and TRBJ1-1, with 7 bases identical to TRBD1. Germline V CDR1 and CDR2: MDHEN, SYDVKM. CDR3 length: 14 residues. The V and J ends lost 7 bases and 4 bases, in that order; junction bases with no gene match: 9. CDR3 in amino acids: CASKNPTGRTEAFF. For the CDR3, the DNA is TGTGCCAGCAAAAACCCGACAGGGCGCACTGAAGCTTTCTTT.

The rearrangement uses TRBV10-3 and TRBJ2-7, with TRBD2 matching 10 bases. This CDR3 has 15 residues. The junction had 6 bases not matched to a gene; V was cut back by 3 bases and J by 4 bases. In germline, CDR1 is ENHRY, CDR2 SYGVKD. The CDR3 loop reads CAISDSTSGAYEQYF. The CDR3 nucleotides are TGTGCCATCAGTGACTCAACTAGCGGGGCATACGAGCAGTACTTC.

This sequence joins TRBV5-1 and TRBJ2-1; 8 bases line up with TRBD2. CDR1 SGHRS and CDR2 YFSETQ come from the germline V gene. The CDR3 covers 15 residues. Losses at the gene ends were 2 bases for V and 3 bases for J; bases not matched to a gene: 4. The CDR3 DNA is TGCGCCAGCAGCTTAGTACTAGCGGACTACAATGAGCAGTTCTTC. It yields the protein CASSLVLADYNEQFF.

The V gene is TRBV30, the J gene TRBJ1-2; D call uncertain. The ends were cut back, 3 bases at V and 4 bases at J, with 9 bases in the middle. From germline, CDR1 is GTSNPN and CDR2 SVGIG (reference sequence). CDR3 length equals 12 residues. The CDR3 loop is CAWRATTYGYTF. Written as DNA, the CDR3 is TGTGCCTGGAGGGCGACAACCTATGGCTACACCTTC.

V and J are TRBV4-1 and TRBJ2-5, with D hard to call. V was pared by 0 bases and J by 5 bases, with 7 bases between. This CDR3 region has 13 residues. Germline CDR1 MGHRA, CDR2 YSYEKL. This CDR3 is CASSQEARETQYF. CDR3 in DNA: TGCGCCAGCAGCCAAGAAGCGAGGGAGACCCAGTACTTC.

The chain has TRBV28 and TRBJ2-3; 11 bases agree with TRBD2. Trimming at V came to 2 bases and at J to 5 bases, leaving 3 bases not matched to a gene. Germline lookup yields CDR1 MDHEN and CDR2 SYDVKM. The length of the CDR3 is 15 residues. The CDR3 sequence is CASSLPGTSGDTQYF. The CDR3 DNA sequence: TGTGCCAGCAGTTTACCCGGGACTAGCGGAGATACGCAGTATTTT.

The rearrangement uses TRBV11-2 and TRBJ2-7; D is undetermined. Trimming took 4 bases from V and 8 from J, leaving 9 bases between them. CDR1 SGHAT and CDR2 FQNNGV come from the germline V gene. The CDR3 is 11 residues long. The CDR3 sequence: CASSSDKKQYV. The CDR3 bases are TGTGCCAGCAGCTCAGACAAGAAGCAGTACGTC.

J is TRBJ1-2 and V is TRBV7-2, with TRBD1 matching 7 bases. Germline lookup yields CDR1 SGHTA and CDR2 FQGNSA. V shed 0 bases, J shed 8 bases, and the junction held 9 bases outside the gene matches. The CDR3 extends over 15 amino acids. CDR3 in DNA: TGTGCCAGCAGCTTAGCGGCCGGGACAGAAGTAGGCTACACCTTC. This gives the protein CASSLAAGTEVGYTF.

The chain couples TRBV27 to TRBJ2-5, with D unclear. Germline V gives CDR1 MNHEY, CDR2 SMNVEV (reference sequence). Trimming stripped 8 bases from V and 5 bases from J, with 15 bases between. The CDR3 is made up of 13 amino acids. Here the CDR3 DNA reads TGTGCCAGCGGAAAATTGGGGTTCGAGACCCAGTACTTC. Protein sequence: CASGKLGFETQYF.

The sample holds a few counts of this clone. This chain uses TRBV2 with TRBJ2-2; 9 positions agree with TRBD2. Unmatched junction bases numbered 4, after V lost 6 bases and J lost 2 bases. CDR1 is SNHLY and CDR2 is FYNNEI in the germline V gene. The CDR3 has 15 amino acids. The CDR3 DNA reads as TGTGCCAGCAGAGAGCGGGAGGTTAACACCGGGGAGCTGTTTTTT. Translating it yields CASREREVNTGELFF.

This clone has a handful of counts. J is TRBJ2-2 and V is TRBV28; maybe TRBD2 (5 bases). CDR3 length: 14 residues. The V gene's germline CDR1 is MDHEN and CDR2 SYDVKM. V was trimmed by 3 bases and J by 7 bases, leaving 12 bases between them. This CDR3 is CASSFPGVFGELFF. For the CDR3, the DNA is TGTGCCAGCAGTTTCCCCGGGGTATTCGGGGAGCTGTTTTTT.

The rearrangement uses TRBV30 and TRBJ2-3; maybe TRBD2 (6 bases). Trimming took off 4 bases at V and 6 bases at J, with 14 bases between the two ends. The germline V gene has CDR1 GTSNPN and CDR2 SVGIG (reference sequence). This CDR3 comprises 13 residues. The CDR3 here is CAWTEGLADTQYF. The CDR3 DNA sequence: TGTGCCTGGACGGAAGGGCTAGCGGATACGCAGTATTTT.

The rearrangement uses TRBV28 and TRBJ1-4; 11 bases fit TRBD1. Germline V CDR1 and CDR2: MDHEN, SYDVKM. With V trimmed by 6 bases and J by 1 base, 7 bases remained unmatched. The CDR3 consists of 17 residues. CDR3 amino acids: CASSPLGTGGTNEKLFF. CDR3 sequence (DNA): TGTGCCAGCAGCCCCCTGGGGACAGGGGGAACTAATGAAAAACTGTTTTTT.

This clone is termed medium-sized. The chain recombines TRBV7-2 with TRBJ2-2; 7 positions agree with TRBD2. J was trimmed by 3 bases and V by 5 bases; bases with no gene match: 6. Germline V CDR1 and CDR2: SGHTA, FQGNSA. The CDR3 is 15 residues long. CDR3 sequence reads: CASSPSSGHTGELFF. The CDR3, as DNA: TGTGCCAGCAGCCCTTCTAGCGGTCACACCGGGGAGCTGTTTTTT. Using reference TRBV7-2 and TRBJ2-2 for the parts outside the CDR3, the full variable domain is GAGVSQSPSNKVTEKGKDVELRCDPISGHTALYWYRQSLGQGLEFLIYFQGNSAPDKSGLPSDRFSAERTGGSVSTLTIQRTQQEDSAVYLCASSPSSGHTGELFFGEGSRLTVL.